This T cell receptor beta chain was profiled in a study of a mutant IDH1 vaccine in newly diagnosed glioma. Study at large: The therapy given earlier, which was standard therapy, consisted of radiotherapy, temozolomide, or both, and most of the patients received both. Visit timing is recorded as week 35 for V12 and week 47 for V13.

Described time point: week 47, end of study. Vaccination comprised doses that each held 300 ug of mutant IDH1 20-mer peptide, plus topical imiquimod. Generated by immunoSEQ multiplex PCR, the TCRdb table keeps only in-frame clones and is missing some. The sample carries over 50,000 clones, about 80% recorded once. A word on this clone: Its specificity is unknown.

The CDR3 extends over 15 amino acids. The germline V gene encodes CDR1 MNHEY and CDR2 SVGAGI. The J segment lost 2 bases and the V segment lost 2 bases, leaving 5 bases of the junction unmatched. The clonotype was recovered from a middle-aged woman with glioma. Some clones in this sample may be carry-over from other donors' samples. V usage is TRBV6-5 and J usage is TRBJ2-7, with 8 bases lining up with TRBD1. The material was PBMCs, obtained from a glioma patient whose treatment included an IDH1 peptide vaccine. CDR3 DNA sequence: TGTGCCAGCAGTTACGGTCAGGGGGCTCCCTACGAGCAGTACTTC. It yields the protein CASSYGQGAPYEQYF.